This T cell receptor beta chain was obtained from a study of radiotherapy plus CTLA-4 blockade in lung cancer. Sequenced by immunoSEQ multiplex PCR; TCRdb stores in-frame clones only, minus some. There are approximately 99,000 clones in the sample; 70% to 90% occur only once, and more than 4.5% lies in the top ten. The CDR3 spans 19 residues. Germline assignment: CDR1 MNHNS and CDR2 SASEGT. Between the trimmed V and J ends, which lost 2 bases and 0 bases, there was a span of 21 bases. The rearrangement joins TRBV6-1 to TRBJ2-3; weak D call: TRBD1 (5 bases). The source of this sequence is a human donor with non-small cell lung cancer that progressed on radiotherapy plus ipilimumab. The sequencing here drew on peripheral blood, taken from a patient treated with radiotherapy plus ipilimumab. CDR3 amino acids: CASSERVSLAGQSTDTQYF. The DNA of the CDR3 is TGTGCCAGCAGTGAACGAGTATCTTTAGCAGGACAAAGCACAGATACGCAGTATTTT.